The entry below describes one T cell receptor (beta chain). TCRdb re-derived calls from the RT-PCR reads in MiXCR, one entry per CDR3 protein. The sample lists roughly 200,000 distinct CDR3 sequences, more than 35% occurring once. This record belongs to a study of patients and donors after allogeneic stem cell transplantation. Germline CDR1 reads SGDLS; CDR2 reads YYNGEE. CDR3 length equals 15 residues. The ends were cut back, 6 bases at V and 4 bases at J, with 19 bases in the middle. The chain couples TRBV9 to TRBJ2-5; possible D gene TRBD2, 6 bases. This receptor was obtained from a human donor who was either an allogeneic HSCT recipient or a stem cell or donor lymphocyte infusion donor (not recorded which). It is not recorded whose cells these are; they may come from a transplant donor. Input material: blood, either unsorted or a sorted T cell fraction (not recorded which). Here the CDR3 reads CASTPFPGVGETQYF. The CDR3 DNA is TGTGCCAGCACCCCCTTCCCGGGAGTGGGAGAGACCCAGTACTTC.